The clone carrying this T cell receptor (beta chain) came up a few times. As yet, its antigen is unknown. This CDR3 has 16 amino acids. Germline values: CDR1 MNHEY, CDR2 SMNVEV (reference sequence). Between the trimmed V and J ends, which lost 3 bases and 7 bases, there was a span of 19 bases. This sample was included in a study of T cells in Graves' hyperthyroidism and ophthalmopathy. Study results and limitations: A model using 13 V-J features told ophthalmopathy apart from stable hyperthyroidism.

RNA transcripts were the template for amplifying TCR beta CDR3 regions. First-round RT-PCR targeting the TCR CDR3 was performed with the HTBI primer set. TCRdb itself ran the multiplex PCR reads through MiXCR, one entry per CDR3 protein. Of hundreds of thousands of distinct CDR3 sequences detected, about a fifth appear once; the ten largest clones hold about 35%. V gene TRBV27 combines with J gene TRBJ2-1, with D possibly being TRBD2 (6 bases). The sample was blood. The clonotype originates from a man aged 25 to 40 with Graves' ophthalmopathy. The CDR3 loop reads CASSLTPSGRGNEQFF. In DNA, the CDR3 is TGTGCCAGCAGTTTGACCCCCAGCGGCCGGGGGAATGAGCAGTTCTTC.